This T cell receptor (beta chain) was identified during a study of blood T cell repertoires in COVID-19. Background on the study: Samples of COVID-19 (acute and convalescent) were obtained from the United States, Italy and Spain. PBMCs, B-cell-depleted T cells, or T cells provided the cDNA or gDNA that made up the material.

Profiling relied on immunoSEQ multiplex PCR, and the TCRdb table lists in-frame clones only, not all of them. The sample contains a few hundred thousand clones, about 86% of which appear only once. Participant ages covered about 18 to 95 years across about two dozen US areas. Exposed participants encountered a COVID-19 case during the 2 weeks preceding study entry. Germline V gene lookup returns CDR1 LGHDT and CDR2 YNNKEL (reference sequence). V was clipped by 4 bases and J by 6 bases; unmatched bases: 3. The CDR3 is 14 residues long. V is TRBV3-1 (or the pseudogene TRBV3-2) and J is TRBJ2-2, with TRBD1 matching 9 bases. The clonotype comes from a woman aged 25 to 39 who had been exposed to COVID-19. What was sequenced was PBMCs or T cells enriched from blood (not recorded which). CDR3 in amino acids: CASSPRTGAGELFF. The CDR3 nucleotides read TGTGCCAGCAGCCCTCGGACAGGGGCCGGGGAGCTGTTTTTT.